Given below is one TCR beta chain in context. The CDR3 loop spans 13 amino acids. V shed 8 bases, J shed 2 bases, and the junction held 6 bases outside the gene matches. Germline V gene data show CDR1 as SNHLY and CDR2 as FYNNEI. The data derive from a study of technical replicates of blood from a handful of donors. Libraries were prepared by immunoSEQ multiplex PCR; TCRdb keeps only in-frame clonotypes and omits some of them. In the table there are about 73,000 clones, roughly 93% of which are singletons. The material sequenced was T cells isolated from PBMCs. V is TRBV2 and J is TRBJ2-7; 7 positions agree with TRBD2. This TCR derives from a human donor in good health. In DNA form, the CDR3 reads TGTGCCAGCCAGGCTAGCGGAACCTACGAGCAGTACTTC. Translated: CASQASGTYEQYF.